Listed below are T cell receptor beta chains from one sample, sequenced in a study of T cells after yellow fever vaccination. TCRdb processed the 5' RACE reads anew with MiXCR; each CDR3 protein has one entry. Of some 350,000 distinct CDR3 sequences in the sample, 3% to 4.5% were seen once. The sample consisted of PBMCs, taken 5 days after the yellow fever booster vaccination. The receptor set was obtained from a man between 18 and 29 years old who received the YFV17D yellow fever vaccine. Both conserved end residues are part of each CDR3.

TRBV7-9,TRBJ2-3,CASSDGPSGGTDTQYF
TRBV28,TRBJ2-2,CASSLFRADTGELFF
TRBV27,TRBJ1-5,CASSFQPGQPQHF
TRBV7-3,TRBJ2-1,CASSLTGSSYNEQFF
TRBV4-2,TRBJ2-2,CASSQGSGTGIWAGELFF
TRBV18,TRBJ2-5,CASSPLGSGETQYF
TRBV19,TRBJ2-5,CASSIEGLAGWTQYF
TRBV5-1,TRBJ2-3,CASRKTGAGDTQYF
TRBV7-8,TRBJ1-1,CASSLIGGGTEAFF
TRBV20-1,TRBJ2-1,CSASGLAGGGVQFF
TRBV12-3/TRBV12-4,TRBJ1-2,CASTPGGVEGYTF
TRBV12-3/TRBV12-4,TRBJ1-3,CASSKQGPGNTIYF
TRBV20-1,TRBJ2-5,CSAKTSGGPRSTQYF
TRBV29-1,TRBJ2-2,CSVEGQNTGELFF
TRBV5-1,TRBJ2-5,CASNPMLAGGHQETQYF
TRBV5-1,TRBJ2-3,CASSLVGGRFTDTQYF
TRBV5-4,TRBJ2-1,CASSRGGAGGSYNEQFF
TRBV7-6,TRBJ2-5,CASSAGGPAETQYF
TRBV28,TRBJ1-2,CASQRVGLTNYGYTF
TRBV4-2,TRBJ2-7,CASSQEPSGTYEQYF
TRBV4-2,TRBJ1-1,CASSQAQGGGTEAFF
TRBV5-1,TRBJ1-4,CASSLGPTTSNEKLFF
TRBV5-1,TRBJ2-3,CASSSRGSVGDRTDTQYF
TRBV6-4,TRBJ2-3,CASSDGAGGQDTQYF
TRBV5-1,TRBJ1-1,CATSKSMNTEAFF
TRBV6-1,TRBJ1-4,CASSEHNEKLFF
TRBV14,TRBJ2-7,CASSTLAVTYEQYF